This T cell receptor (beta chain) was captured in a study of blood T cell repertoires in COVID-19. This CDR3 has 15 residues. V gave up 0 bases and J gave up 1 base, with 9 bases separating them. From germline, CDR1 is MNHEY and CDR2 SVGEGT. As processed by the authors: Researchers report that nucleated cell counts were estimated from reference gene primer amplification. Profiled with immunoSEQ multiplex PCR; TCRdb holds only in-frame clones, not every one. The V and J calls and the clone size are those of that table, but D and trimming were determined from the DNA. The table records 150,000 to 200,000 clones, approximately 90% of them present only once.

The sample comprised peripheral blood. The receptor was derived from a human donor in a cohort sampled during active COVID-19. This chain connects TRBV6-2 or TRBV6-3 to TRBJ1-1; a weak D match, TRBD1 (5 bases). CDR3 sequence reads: CASSYSSTGNTEAFF. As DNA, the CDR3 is TGTGCCAGCAGTTACTCGTCCACAGGGAACACTGAAGCTTTCTTT.